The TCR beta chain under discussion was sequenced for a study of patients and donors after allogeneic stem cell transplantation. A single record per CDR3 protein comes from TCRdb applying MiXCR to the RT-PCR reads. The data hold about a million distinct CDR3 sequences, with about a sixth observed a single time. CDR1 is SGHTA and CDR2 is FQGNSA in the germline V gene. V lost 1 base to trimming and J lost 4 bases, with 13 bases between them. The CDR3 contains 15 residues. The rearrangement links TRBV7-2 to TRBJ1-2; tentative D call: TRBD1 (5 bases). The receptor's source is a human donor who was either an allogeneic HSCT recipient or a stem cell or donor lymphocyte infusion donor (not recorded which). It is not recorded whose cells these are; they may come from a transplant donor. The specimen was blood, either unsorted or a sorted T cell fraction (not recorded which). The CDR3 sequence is CASSLVGDWLYGYTF. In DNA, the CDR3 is TGTGCCAGCAGCTTAGTCGGGGACTGGCTCTATGGCTACACCTTC.